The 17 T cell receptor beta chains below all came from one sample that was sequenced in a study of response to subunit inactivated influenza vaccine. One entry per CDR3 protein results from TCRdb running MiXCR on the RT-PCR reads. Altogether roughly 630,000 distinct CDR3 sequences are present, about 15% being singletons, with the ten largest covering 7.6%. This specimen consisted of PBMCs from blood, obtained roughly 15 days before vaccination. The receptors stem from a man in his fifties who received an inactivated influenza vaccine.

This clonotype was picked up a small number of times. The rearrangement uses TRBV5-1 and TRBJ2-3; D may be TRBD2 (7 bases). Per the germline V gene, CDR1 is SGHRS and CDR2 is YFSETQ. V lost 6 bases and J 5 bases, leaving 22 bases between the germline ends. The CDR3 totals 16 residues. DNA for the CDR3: TGCGCCAGCAAGTTGGGGGCGCGGGAGCGGGTAGATACGCAGTATTTT. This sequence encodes CASKLGARERVDTQYF. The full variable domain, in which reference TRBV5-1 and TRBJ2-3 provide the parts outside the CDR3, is KAGVTQTPRYLIKTRGQQVTLSCSPISGHRSVSWYQQTPGQGLQFLFEYFSETQRNKGNFPGRFSGRQFSNSRSEMNVSTLELGDSALYLCASKLGARERVDTQYFGPGTRLTVL.

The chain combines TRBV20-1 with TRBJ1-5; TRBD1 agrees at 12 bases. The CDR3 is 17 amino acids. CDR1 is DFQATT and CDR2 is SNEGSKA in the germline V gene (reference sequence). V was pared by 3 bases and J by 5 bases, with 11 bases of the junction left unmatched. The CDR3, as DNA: TGCAGTGCTAGGTCTCAGTGGGACAGGGGGCGCGATCAGCCCCAGCATTTT. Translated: CSARSQWDRGRDQPQHF.

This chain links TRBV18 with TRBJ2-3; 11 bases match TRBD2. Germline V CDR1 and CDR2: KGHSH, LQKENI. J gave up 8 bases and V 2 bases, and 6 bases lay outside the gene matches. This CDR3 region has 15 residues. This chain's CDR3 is CASSPTSGRMGTQYF. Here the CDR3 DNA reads TGTGCCAGCTCACCAACTAGCGGGAGAATGGGTACGCAGTATTTT.

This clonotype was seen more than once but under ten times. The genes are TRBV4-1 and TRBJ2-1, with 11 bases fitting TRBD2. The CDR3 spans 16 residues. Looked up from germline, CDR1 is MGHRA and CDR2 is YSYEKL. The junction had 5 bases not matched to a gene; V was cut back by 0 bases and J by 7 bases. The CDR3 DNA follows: TGCGCCAGCAGCCAAGATAGCGGGGGGGCCGGGAATGAGCAGTTCTTC. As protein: CASSQDSGGAGNEQFF.

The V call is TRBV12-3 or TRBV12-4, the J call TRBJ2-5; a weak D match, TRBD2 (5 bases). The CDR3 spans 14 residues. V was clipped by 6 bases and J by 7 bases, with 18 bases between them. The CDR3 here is CASSRLHDRGTQYF. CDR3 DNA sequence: TGTGCCAGCAGCCGCCTACACGACCGGGGGACCCAGTACTTC.

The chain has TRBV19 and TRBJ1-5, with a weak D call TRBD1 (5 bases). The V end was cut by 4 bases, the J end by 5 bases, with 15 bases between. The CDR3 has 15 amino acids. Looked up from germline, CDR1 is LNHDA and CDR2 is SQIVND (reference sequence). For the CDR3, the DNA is TGTGCCAGTAGTAGGGGGACCGCTAACCATCAGCCCCAGCATTTT. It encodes CASSRGTANHQPQHF.

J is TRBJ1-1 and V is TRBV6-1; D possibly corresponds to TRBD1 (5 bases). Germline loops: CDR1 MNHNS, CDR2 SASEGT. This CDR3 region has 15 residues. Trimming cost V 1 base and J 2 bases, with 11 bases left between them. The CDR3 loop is CASSEGRTLNTEAFF. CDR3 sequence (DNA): TGTGCCAGCAGTGAAGGTAGGACATTAAACACTGAAGCTTTCTTT.

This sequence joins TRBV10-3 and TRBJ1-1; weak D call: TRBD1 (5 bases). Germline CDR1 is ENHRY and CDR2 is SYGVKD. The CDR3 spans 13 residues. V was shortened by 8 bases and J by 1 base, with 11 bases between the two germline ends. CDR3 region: CAISRQQNTEAFF. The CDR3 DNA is TGTGCCATCTCTCGACAGCAGAACACTGAAGCTTTCTTT.

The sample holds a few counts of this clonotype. CDR3 DNA sequence: TGCGCCAGCAGCCAAGATCCGTTTGCAACTAATGAAAAACTGTTTTTT. This encodes CASSQDPFATNEKLFF. J is TRBJ1-4 and V is TRBV4-3; D call uncertain. V dropped 0 bases and J dropped 0 bases, with 8 bases sitting between them. In germline, CDR1 is LGHNA, CDR2 YSLEER. The CDR3 spans 16 residues.

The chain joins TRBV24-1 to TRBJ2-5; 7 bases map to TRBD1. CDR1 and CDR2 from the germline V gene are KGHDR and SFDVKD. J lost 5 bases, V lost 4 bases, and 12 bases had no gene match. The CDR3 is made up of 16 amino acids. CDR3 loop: CATSDRQGELKETQYF. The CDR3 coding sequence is TGTGCCACCAGTGACCGACAGGGTGAGCTCAAGGAGACCCAGTACTTC.

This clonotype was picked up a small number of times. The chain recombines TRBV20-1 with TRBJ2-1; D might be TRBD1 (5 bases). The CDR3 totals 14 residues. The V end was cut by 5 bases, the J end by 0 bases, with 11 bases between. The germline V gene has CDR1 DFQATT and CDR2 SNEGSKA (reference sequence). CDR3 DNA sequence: TGCAGTGCTTCCACAGGAAGCTCCTACAATGAGCAGTTCTTC. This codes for CSASTGSSYNEQFF.

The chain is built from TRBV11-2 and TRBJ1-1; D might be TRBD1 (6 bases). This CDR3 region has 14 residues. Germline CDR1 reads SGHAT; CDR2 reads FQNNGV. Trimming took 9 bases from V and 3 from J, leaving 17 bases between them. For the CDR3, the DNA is TGTGCCAGTGGGGGTCAGGGGAGCTACACTGAAGCTTTCTTT. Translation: CASGGQGSYTEAFF. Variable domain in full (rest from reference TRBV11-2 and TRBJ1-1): EAGVAQSPRYKIIEKRQSVAFWCNPISGHATLYWYQQILGQGPKLLIQFQNNGVVDDSQLPKDRFSAERLKGVDSTLKIQPAKLEDSAVYLCASGGQGSYTEAFFGQGTRLTVV.

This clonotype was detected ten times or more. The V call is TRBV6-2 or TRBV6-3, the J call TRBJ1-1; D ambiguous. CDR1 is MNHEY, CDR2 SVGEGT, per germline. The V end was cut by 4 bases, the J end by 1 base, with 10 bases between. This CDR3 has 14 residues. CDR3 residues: CASSLRPRNTEAFF. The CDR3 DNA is TGTGCCAGCAGTTTGCGGCCCCGGAACACTGAAGCTTTCTTT.

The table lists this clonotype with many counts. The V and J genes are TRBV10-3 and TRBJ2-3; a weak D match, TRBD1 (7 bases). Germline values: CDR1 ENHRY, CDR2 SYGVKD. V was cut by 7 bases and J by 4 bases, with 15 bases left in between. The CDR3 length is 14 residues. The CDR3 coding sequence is TGTGCCATCAAGGAGGGGGCGCAAGCAGATACGCAGTATTTT. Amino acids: CAIKEGAQADTQYF.

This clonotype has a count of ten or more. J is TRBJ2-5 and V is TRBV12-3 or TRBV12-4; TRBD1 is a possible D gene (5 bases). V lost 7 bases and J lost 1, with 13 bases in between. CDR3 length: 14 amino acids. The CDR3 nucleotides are TGTGCCAGCACCGTAGGACACCTCCAAGAGACCCAGTACTTC. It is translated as CASTVGHLQETQYF.

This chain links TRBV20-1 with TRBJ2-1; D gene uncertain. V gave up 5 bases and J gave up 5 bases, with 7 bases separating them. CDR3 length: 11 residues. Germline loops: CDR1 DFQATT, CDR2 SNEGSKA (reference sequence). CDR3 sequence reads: CSARANNEQFF. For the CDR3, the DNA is TGCAGTGCTCGCGCGAACAATGAGCAGTTCTTC.

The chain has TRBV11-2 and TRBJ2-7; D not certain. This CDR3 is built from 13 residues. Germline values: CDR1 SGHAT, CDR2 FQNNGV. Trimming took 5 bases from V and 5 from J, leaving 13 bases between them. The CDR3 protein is CASSLVGGDEQYF. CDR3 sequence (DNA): TGTGCCAGCAGCCTAGTGGGCGGCGACGAGCAGTACTTC.